The T cell receptor beta chain under discussion was sequenced for a study of vaccination effects on CD4 cells after COVID-19. Remarks on this clone: The antigen remains undetermined.

Produced via immunoSEQ multiplex PCR; TCRdb's table is partial and in-frame only. Here the sample spans more than 40,000 clones, approximately 80% being singletons. Using viral peptide pools, the ViraFEST assay grew out antigen-specific CD4+ T cells prior to sequencing. Scientists isolated CD4+ T cells after a roughly nine-day culture period ended. Negative nucleocapsid antibody tests before and after vaccination confirmed no previous SARS-CoV-2 infection. The clonotype comes from a human donor who received a COVID-19 vaccine. Source: CD4+ T cells from PBMCs cultured with HCoV-NL63 spike peptides, taken before COVID-19 vaccination.

CDR3 in DNA: TGCGCCAGCAGCGGGACAGGGGATGGCTACACCTTC. It yields the protein CASSGTGDGYTF. The chain combines TRBV5-1 with TRBJ1-2; 10 bases fit TRBD1. Trimming cost V 4 bases and J 6 bases; bases outside gene matches: 0. Germline lookup yields CDR1 SGHRS and CDR2 YFSETQ. CDR3 length equals 12 residues.